These 20 T cell receptor beta chains were all obtained from the same sample, sequenced in a study of regulatory T cells in long-lasting Graves disease. Researchers made TCR beta libraries by using iRepertoire HTBI primers and running Arm-PCR on CDR3 regions. TCRdb analysed the multiplex PCR reads with MiXCR anew, one entry per CDR3 protein. The sample contains approximately 380,000 distinct CDR3 sequences, roughly 20% of which appear only once. Stated time point: persistent/refractory GD, antithyroid drugs over 5 years with positive TRAb. From PBMCs, RNA was extracted and then used to make the TCR library. Sample: peripheral blood mononuclear cells (PBMCs), taken when the disease was refractory, from a patient treated with antithyroid drugs. The receptors shown here come from a female donor with Graves disease.

The chain uses TRBV19 and TRBJ1-1; D is undetermined. The CDR3 has 14 amino acids. Germline V gives CDR1 LNHDA, CDR2 SQIVND (reference sequence). V was trimmed by 5 bases and J by 1 base, leaving 11 bases between them. CDR3 loop: CASSSMGANTEAFF. The CDR3 region has the DNA TGTGCCAGTAGTTCGATGGGAGCGAACACTGAAGCTTTCTTT.

This clonotype was counted many times. The chain couples TRBV30 to TRBJ1-4; D is unresolved. The V gene's germline CDR1 is GTSNPN and CDR2 SVGIG (reference sequence). This CDR3 has 13 residues. V was cut by 0 bases and J by 5 bases, with 7 bases left in between. The CDR3 coding sequence is TGTGCCTGGAGTGTACTTCTCAATGAAAAACTGTTTTTT. It yields the protein CAWSVLLNEKLFF.

Concerning this clonotype itself: A much more abundant neighbour one base away suggests this may be a read error. V and J are TRBV5-1 and TRBJ1-2; no reliable D call. The germline V gene has CDR1 SGHRS and CDR2 YFSETQ. The ends were cut back, 5 bases at V and 2 bases at J, with 10 bases in the middle. The CDR3 is made up of 13 amino acids. CDR3 DNA: TGCGCCAGCAGGGACGGGGTAAACTATGGCTACACCTTC. It specifies CASRDGVNYGYTF.

This clonotype was recorded many times. This chain uses TRBV28 with TRBJ1-5; D gene ambiguous. Between the trimmed V and J ends, which lost 5 bases and 4 bases, there was a span of 3 bases. The CDR3 covers 11 residues. Germline CDR1 MDHEN, CDR2 SYDVKM. The DNA of the CDR3 is TGTGCCAGCAGTACGAATCAGCCCCAGCATTTT. Translation gives CASSTNQPQHF.

This clonotype was seen a few times. The V gene is TRBV2, the J gene TRBJ2-7; tentatively, D is TRBD1 or TRBD2 (9 bases each). In germline, CDR1 is SNHLY, CDR2 FYNNEI. The CDR3 length is 19 residues. The germline V and J ends were trimmed by 6 bases and 0 bases, with 27 bases remaining between them. This CDR3 is CASSVSPGQGLAGSYEQYF. The CDR3 DNA reads TGTGCCAGCAGCGTATCCCCGGGACAGGGACTAGCTGGCTCCTACGAGCAGTACTTC.

Comments on this clonotype: A much larger clone differs from this one at a single base, so this may be a read error. The genes are TRBV28 and TRBJ1-6; TRBD1 agrees at 8 bases. The germline CDR1 and CDR2 sequences are MDHEN and SYDVKM. V shed 5 bases and J 11 bases; nucleotides not matched to a gene: 8. The CDR3 consists of 14 residues. CDR3 DNA sequence: TGTGCCAGCAGTGGAGACAGGGGAGGACCACCCCTCCACTTT. Translated, it gives CASSGDRGGPPLHF. The full variable domain, with the rest looked up from reference TRBV28 and TRBJ1-6, is DVKVTQSSRYLVKRTGEKVFLECVQDMDHENMFWYRQDPGLGLRLIYFSYDVKMKEKGDIPEGYSVSREKKERFSLILESASTNQTSMYLCASSGDRGGPPLHFGNGTRLTVT.

This clonotype was recorded a few times. V usage is TRBV30 and J usage is TRBJ1-6; possibly TRBD1 for D (6 bases). Germline-derived CDR1 and CDR2 are GTSNPN and SVGIG (reference sequence). This CDR3 has 15 amino acids. The CDR3 here is CALSVGAAPGAPLHF. The CDR3 DNA is TGTGCTCTTTCGGTGGGGGCAGCGCCTGGGGCACCCCTCCACTTT. The whole variable domain, filled in from reference TRBV30 and TRBJ1-6, reads SQTIHQWPATLVQPVGSPLSLECTVEGTSNPNLYWYRQAAGRGLQLLFYSVGIGQISSEVPQNLSASRPQDRQFILSSKKLLLSDSGFYLCALSVGAAPGAPLHFGNGTRLTVT.

This clonotype was counted only a few times. The rearrangement links TRBV7-8 to TRBJ2-2; weak D call: TRBD1 (5 bases). The CDR3 is 16 amino acids. The germline gives CDR1 SGHVS, CDR2 FQNEAQ. V shed 4 bases and J shed 5 bases, with 17 bases lying between them. The CDR3 DNA sequence: TGTGCCAGCAGCTGGGCCCCTTTAGGGGCTACCGGGGAGCTGTTTTTT. It is translated as CASSWAPLGATGELFF.

The rearrangement uses TRBV6-2 or TRBV6-3 and TRBJ2-1, with 7 bases identical to TRBD2. CDR1 and CDR2 from the germline V gene are MNHEY and SVGEGT. V lost 6 bases and J lost 3; bases outside the gene matches: 20. This CDR3 contains 19 residues. Here the CDR3 reads CASRKGKSSTAGIYNEQFF. DNA for the CDR3: TGTGCCAGCAGAAAGGGCAAGAGTTCAACAGCGGGAATCTACAATGAGCAGTTCTTC.

This clonotype was recorded a few times. The chain couples TRBV20-1 to TRBJ1-3; D is undetermined. Looked up from germline, CDR1 is DFQATT and CDR2 is SNEGSKA (reference sequence). V was pared by 3 bases and J by 0 bases, with 12 bases between. The CDR3 spans 15 residues. This CDR3 reads CSARPEQHSGNTIYF. Written as DNA, the CDR3 is TGCAGTGCTAGGCCGGAACAGCACTCTGGAAACACCATATATTTT.

This clonotype came up many times. Germline is not matched at one junction end, which may reflect a read error. CDR3 bases: TGTGCCAGCAGCTTAGACAGGGAAGCTTTCTTT. Amino acids: CASSLDREAFF. V is TRBV12-3 or TRBV12-4 and J is TRBJ1-1, with D maybe TRBD1 (6 bases). CDR3 length: 11 amino acids.

Ten or more counts support this clonotype. This chain links TRBV12-3 or TRBV12-4 with TRBJ1-1, with no clear D. This CDR3 comprises 14 residues. Trimming cost V 2 bases and J 1 base, with 8 bases left between them. CDR3 residues: CASSLNSRNTEAFF. The DNA for the CDR3 is TGTGCCAGCAGTTTAAACAGCCGGAACACTGAAGCTTTCTTT.

This clonotype appeared many times. This chain links TRBV6-2 or TRBV6-3 with TRBJ2-7; D gene unclear. The CDR3 is 12 amino acids. Between the trimmed V and J ends, which lost 6 bases and 3 bases, there was a span of 9 bases. Germline V gene lookup returns CDR1 MNHEY and CDR2 SVGEGT. Here the CDR3 reads CASSPPGYEQYF. In DNA, the CDR3 is TGTGCCAGCAGCCCCCCAGGCTACGAGCAGTACTTC.

This clonotype was detected many times. The chain employs TRBV2 and TRBJ1-4; TRBD1 agrees at 9 bases. The germline gives CDR1 SNHLY, CDR2 FYNNEI. V dropped 5 bases and J dropped 4; count of bases not matched to a gene: 5. CDR3 length: 15 residues. CDR3 sequence (DNA): TGTGCCAGCAGTACAGGGGGCGCGATTAATGAAAAACTGTTTTTT. The encoded protein is CASSTGGAINEKLFF.

This rearrangement joins TRBV7-9 to TRBJ1-2; D ambiguous. The germline V gene encodes CDR1 SEHNR and CDR2 FQNEAQ (reference sequence). V was clipped by 1 base and J by 0 bases, with 9 bases between them. This CDR3 region has 15 residues. The CDR3 region is CASSLDRVSNYGYTF. The CDR3 region has the DNA TGTGCCAGCAGCTTAGATCGGGTCTCTAACTATGGCTACACCTTC.

There are a few counts of this clonotype. A much larger clone differs by one base, so this may be a read error. The rearrangement joins TRBV2 to TRBJ2-2; no firm D call. Deletions cut 2 bases from V and 6 bases from J, with 10 bases between. Germline CDR1 SNHLY, CDR2 FYNNEI. The CDR3 totals 14 residues. DNA for the CDR3: TGTGCCAGCAGTGAACATGGTTTTGCCGGGGAGCTGTTTTTT. Translation gives CASSEHGFAGELFF.

The J gene is TRBJ1-1, the V gene TRBV18; no definite D call. The CDR3 covers 14 residues. The V end was cut by 8 bases, the J end by 1 base, with 14 bases between. The germline V gene has CDR1 KGHSH and CDR2 LQKENI. This CDR3 is CASTGRAKNTEAFF. The CDR3 nucleotides read TGTGCCAGCACCGGTCGGGCCAAGAACACTGAAGCTTTCTTT.

This clonotype turned up a few times. V gene TRBV12-3 or TRBV12-4 combines with J gene TRBJ2-3, with a weak D call TRBD2 (6 bases). Trimming left V 6 bases short and J 2 bases short, with 15 bases between. The length of the CDR3 is 15 residues. The CDR3 DNA follows: TGTGCCAGCAGCCCGGGGGTAGCGGCCACAGATACGCAGTATTTT. It codes for CASSPGVAATDTQYF.

The chain links TRBV30 to TRBJ2-7; 8 nucleotides align to TRBD1. This CDR3 contains 14 residues. V shed 3 bases, J shed 5 bases, and the junction held 9 bases outside the gene matches. Germline V gene sequence: CDR1 GTSNPN, CDR2 SVGIG (reference sequence). CDR3 loop: CAWSFETGEHEQYF. In DNA form, the CDR3 reads TGTGCCTGGAGCTTCGAGACAGGGGAGCACGAGCAGTACTTC.

This clonotype was counted between two and nine times. This chain joins TRBV4-1 and TRBJ1-6; D remains ambiguous. The length of the CDR3 is 12 residues. CDR1 and CDR2 from the germline V gene are MGHRA and YSYEKL. V was shortened by 0 bases and J by 18 bases, with 12 bases between the two germline ends. Here the CDR3 DNA reads TGCGCCAGCAGCCAAGATGGGCAGGCCACCCACTTT. Amino acids: CASSQDGQATHF.